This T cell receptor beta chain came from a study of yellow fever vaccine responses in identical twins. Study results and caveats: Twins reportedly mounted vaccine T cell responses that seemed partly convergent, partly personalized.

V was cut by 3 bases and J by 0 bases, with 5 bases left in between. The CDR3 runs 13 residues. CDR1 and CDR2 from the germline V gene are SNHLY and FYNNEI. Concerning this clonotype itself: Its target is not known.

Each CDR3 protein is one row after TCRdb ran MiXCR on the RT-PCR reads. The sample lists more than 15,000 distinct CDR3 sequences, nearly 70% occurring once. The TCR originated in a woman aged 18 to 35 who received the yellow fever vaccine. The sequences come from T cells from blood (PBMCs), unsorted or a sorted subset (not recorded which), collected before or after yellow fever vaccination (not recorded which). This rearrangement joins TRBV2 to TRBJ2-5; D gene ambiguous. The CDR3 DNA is TGTGCCAGCAGTGAGACCAACCAAGAGACCCAGTACTTC. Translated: CASSETNQETQYF.